The 4 T cell receptor beta chains reported below all come from one sample, sequenced in a study of post-analysis software for immune sequencing data. Study observations and caveats: Controls showed lower frequencies than patients for 4 or 5 TRBV segments, and TRBV5-6, TRBV5-1 and TRBV20-1 were among these.

The antigens of these receptors remain unknown. Unique molecular identifiers were present in the TCR beta cDNA libraries. TCRdb recomputed calls from the PCR reads with MiXCR, one row per CDR3 protein. The sample has over 700,000 distinct CDR3 sequences; roughly 30% are singletons. The sample consisted of blood. These receptors came from a girl aged 5-17 years with multiple sclerosis.

This clonotype has just a few counts. The chain recombines TRBV4-3 with TRBJ2-5, with 9 bases identical to TRBD2. Per germline, CDR1 LGHNA and CDR2 YSLEER. The CDR3 is 17 amino acids. V was clipped by 1 base and J by 3 bases; unmatched bases: 9. The CDR3 sequence is CASSQGVGLAGEETQYF. The CDR3, as DNA: TGCGCCAGCAGCCAAGGGGTGGGATTAGCGGGGGAAGAGACCCAGTACTTC.

The chain carries TRBV6-4 and TRBJ1-2, with 7 bases identical to TRBD1. V lost 6 bases, J lost 0 bases, and 4 bases stayed unmatched. Germline V gene lookup returns CDR1 MRHNA and CDR2 SNTAGT. The length of the CDR3 is 14 residues. CDR3 region: CASRRDRPNYGYTF. Here the CDR3 DNA reads TGTGCCAGCAGACGGGACAGACCTAACTATGGCTACACCTTC.

This clonotype occurred a few times. The V gene is TRBV4-2, the J gene TRBJ2-2; D call uncertain. Germline-derived CDR1 and CDR2 are LGHNA and YNFKEQ. V was pared by 0 bases and J by 8 bases, with 10 bases between. The CDR3 has 14 amino acids. CDR3 in amino acids: CASSQDETRGELFF. Here the CDR3 DNA reads TGTGCCAGCAGCCAAGATGAGACGCGGGGGGAGCTGTTTTTT.

This clonotype was observed many times. This chain links TRBV4-3 with TRBJ2-1, with TRBD2 matching 7 bases. The CDR3 is 15 amino acids. Germline lookup yields CDR1 LGHNA and CDR2 YSLEER. V shed 0 bases, J shed 2 bases, and the junction held 1 base outside the gene matches. The CDR3 spells CASSQDGRPYNEQFF. For the CDR3, the DNA is TGCGCCAGCAGCCAAGACGGGAGGCCCTACAATGAGCAGTTCTTC.